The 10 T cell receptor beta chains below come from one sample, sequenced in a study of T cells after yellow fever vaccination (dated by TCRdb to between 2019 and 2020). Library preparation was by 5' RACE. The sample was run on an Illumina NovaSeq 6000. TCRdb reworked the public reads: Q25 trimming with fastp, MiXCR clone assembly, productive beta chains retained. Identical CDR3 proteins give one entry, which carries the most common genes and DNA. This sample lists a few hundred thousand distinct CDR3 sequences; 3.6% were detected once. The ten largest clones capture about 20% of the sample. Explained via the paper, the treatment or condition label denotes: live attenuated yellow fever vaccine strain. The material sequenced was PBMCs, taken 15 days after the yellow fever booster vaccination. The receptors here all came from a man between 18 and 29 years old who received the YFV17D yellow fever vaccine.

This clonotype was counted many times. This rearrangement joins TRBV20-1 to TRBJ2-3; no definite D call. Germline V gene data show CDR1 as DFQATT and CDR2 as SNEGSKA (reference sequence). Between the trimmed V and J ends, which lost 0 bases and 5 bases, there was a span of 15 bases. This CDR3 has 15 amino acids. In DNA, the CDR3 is TGCAGTGCTAGAGATCGCCGTCCTCTCTTAGATACGCAGTATTTT. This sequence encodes CSARDRRPLLDTQYF.

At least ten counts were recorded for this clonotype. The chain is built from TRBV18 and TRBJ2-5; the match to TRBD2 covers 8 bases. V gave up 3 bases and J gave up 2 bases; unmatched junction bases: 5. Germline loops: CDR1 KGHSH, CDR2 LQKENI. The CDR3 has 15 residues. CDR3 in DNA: TGTGCCAGCTCACCTAATAGCGGGGTACAAGAGACCCAGTACTTC. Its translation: CASSPNSGVQETQYF.

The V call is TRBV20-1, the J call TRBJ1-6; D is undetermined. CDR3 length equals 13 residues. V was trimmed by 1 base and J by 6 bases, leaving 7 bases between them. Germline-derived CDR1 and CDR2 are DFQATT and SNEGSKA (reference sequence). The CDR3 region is CSARVRRNSPLHF. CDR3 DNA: TGCAGTGCTAGAGTACGGCGTAATTCACCCCTCCACTTT.

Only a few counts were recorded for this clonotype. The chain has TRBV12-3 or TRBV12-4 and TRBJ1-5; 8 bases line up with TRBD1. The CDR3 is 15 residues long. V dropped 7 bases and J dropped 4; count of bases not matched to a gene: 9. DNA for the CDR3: TGTGCCAGCACCACCGGACAGGGACCGAATCAGCCCCAGCATTTT. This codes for CASTTGQGPNQPQHF.

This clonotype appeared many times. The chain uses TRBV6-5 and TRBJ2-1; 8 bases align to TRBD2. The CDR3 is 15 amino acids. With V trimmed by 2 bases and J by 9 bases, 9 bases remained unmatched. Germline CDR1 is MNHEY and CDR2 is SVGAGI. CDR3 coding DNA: TGTGCCAGCAGTTACGCCGGGGGGGGGCCTGGTGAGCAGTTCTTC. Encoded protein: CASSYAGGGPGEQFF.

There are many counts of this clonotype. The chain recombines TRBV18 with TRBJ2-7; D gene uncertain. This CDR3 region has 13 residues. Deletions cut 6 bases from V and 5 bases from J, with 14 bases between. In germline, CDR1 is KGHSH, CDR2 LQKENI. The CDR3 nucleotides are TGTGCCAGCTCTCGCGAACCGACCGACGAGCAGTACTTC. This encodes CASSREPTDEQYF.

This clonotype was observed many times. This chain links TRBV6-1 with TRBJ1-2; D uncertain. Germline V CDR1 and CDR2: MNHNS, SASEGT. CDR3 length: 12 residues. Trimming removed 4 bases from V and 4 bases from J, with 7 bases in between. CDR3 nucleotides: TGTGCCAGCAGTGGAAGTTCCTATGGCTACACCTTC. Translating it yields CASSGSSYGYTF.

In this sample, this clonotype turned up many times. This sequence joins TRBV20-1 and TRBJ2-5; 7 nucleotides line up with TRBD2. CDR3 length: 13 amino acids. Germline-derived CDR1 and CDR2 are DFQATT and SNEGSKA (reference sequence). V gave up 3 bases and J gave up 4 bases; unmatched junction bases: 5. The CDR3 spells CSASWGGSETQYF. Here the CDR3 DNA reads TGCAGTGCTAGTTGGGGGGGTTCAGAGACCCAGTACTTC.

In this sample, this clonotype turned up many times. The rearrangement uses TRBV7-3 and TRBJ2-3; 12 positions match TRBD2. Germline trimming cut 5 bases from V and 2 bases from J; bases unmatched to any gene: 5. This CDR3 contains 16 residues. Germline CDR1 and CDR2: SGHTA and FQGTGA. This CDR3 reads CASSPGTSGFTDTQYF. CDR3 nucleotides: TGTGCCAGCAGCCCCGGGACTAGCGGGTTCACAGATACGCAGTATTTT.

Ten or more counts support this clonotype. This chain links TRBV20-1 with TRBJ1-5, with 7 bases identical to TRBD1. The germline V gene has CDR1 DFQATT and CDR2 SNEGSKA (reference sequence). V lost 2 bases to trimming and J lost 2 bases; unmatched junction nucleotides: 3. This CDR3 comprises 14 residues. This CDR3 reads CSARQGGGNQPQHF. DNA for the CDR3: TGCAGTGCTAGACAGGGGGGTGGCAATCAGCCCCAGCATTTT.